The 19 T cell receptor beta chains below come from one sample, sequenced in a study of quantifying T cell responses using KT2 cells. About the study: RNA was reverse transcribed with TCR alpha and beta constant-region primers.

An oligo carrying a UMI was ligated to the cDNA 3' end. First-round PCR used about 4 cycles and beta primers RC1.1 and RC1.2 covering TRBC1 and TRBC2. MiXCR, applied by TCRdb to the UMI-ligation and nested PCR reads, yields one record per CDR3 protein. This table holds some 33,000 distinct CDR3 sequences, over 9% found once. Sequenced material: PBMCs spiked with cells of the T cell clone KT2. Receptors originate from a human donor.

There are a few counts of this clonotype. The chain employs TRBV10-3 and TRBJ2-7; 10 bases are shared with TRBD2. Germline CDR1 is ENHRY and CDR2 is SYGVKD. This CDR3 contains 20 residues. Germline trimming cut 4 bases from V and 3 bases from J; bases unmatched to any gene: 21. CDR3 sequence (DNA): TGTGCCATCAGTGGGCCAAAGGAGACTAGCGGGCCCTCAGACTACTACGAGCAGTACTTC. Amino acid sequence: CAISGPKETSGPSDYYEQYF.

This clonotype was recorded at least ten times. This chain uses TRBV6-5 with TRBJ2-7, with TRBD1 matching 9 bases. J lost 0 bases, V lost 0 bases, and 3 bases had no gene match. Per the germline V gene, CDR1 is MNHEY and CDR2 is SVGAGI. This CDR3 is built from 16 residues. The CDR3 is CASSYSWTGASYEQYF. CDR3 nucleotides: TGTGCCAGCAGTTACTCGTGGACAGGGGCCTCCTACGAGCAGTACTTC.

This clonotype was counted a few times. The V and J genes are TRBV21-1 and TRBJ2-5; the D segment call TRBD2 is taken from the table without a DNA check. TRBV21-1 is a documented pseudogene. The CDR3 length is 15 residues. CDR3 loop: CASSKDPSGQETQYF. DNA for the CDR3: TGTGCCAGCAGCAAAGATCCTAGCGGCCAAGAGACCCAGTACTTC.

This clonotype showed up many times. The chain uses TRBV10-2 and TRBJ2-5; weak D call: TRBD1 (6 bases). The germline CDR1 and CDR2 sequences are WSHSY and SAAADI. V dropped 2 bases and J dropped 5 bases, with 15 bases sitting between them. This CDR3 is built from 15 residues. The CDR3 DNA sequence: TGCGCCAGCAGTGAGGTTTACAGGGAGATGGAGACCCAGTACTTC. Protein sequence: CASSEVYREMETQYF.

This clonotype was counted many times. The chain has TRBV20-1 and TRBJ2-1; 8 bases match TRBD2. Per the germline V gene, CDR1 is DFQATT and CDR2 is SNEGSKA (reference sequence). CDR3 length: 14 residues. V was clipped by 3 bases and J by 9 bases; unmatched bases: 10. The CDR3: CSASPYGRALEQFF. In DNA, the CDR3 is TGCAGTGCTAGCCCCTACGGGAGGGCCCTTGAGCAGTTCTTC.

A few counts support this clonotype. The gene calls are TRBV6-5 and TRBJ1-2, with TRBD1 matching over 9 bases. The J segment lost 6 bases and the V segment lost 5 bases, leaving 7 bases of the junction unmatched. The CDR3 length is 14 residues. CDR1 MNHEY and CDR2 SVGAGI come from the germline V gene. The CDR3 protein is CASSPQGAPDGYTF. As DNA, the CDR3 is TGTGCCAGCAGTCCACAGGGGGCGCCTGATGGCTACACCTTC.

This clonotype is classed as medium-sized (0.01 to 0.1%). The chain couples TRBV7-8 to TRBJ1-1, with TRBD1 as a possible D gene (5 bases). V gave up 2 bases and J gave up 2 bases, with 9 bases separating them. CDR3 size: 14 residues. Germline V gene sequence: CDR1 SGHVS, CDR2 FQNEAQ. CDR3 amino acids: CASSLMTVNTEAFF. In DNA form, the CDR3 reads TGTGCCAGCAGCTTAATGACAGTTAACACTGAAGCTTTCTTT.

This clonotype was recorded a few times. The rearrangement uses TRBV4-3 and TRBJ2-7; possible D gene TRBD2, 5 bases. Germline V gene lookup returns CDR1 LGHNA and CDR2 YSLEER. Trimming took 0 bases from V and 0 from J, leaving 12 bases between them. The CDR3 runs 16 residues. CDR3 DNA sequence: TGCGCCAGCAGCCAAGAAGTCGGGGTGTTCTCCTACGAGCAGTACTTC. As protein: CASSQEVGVFSYEQYF.

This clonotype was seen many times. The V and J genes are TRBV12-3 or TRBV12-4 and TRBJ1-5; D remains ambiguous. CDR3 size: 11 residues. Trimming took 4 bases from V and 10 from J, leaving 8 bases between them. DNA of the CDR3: TGTGCCAGCAGTTCGCCGGGCCCCCAGCATTTT. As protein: CASSSPGPQHF.

CDR3: CASSWDRGAYEQYF. The CDR3 bases are TGCGCCAGCAGCTGGGACAGGGGGGCCTACGAGCAGTACTTC. The chain has TRBV5-1 and TRBJ2-7; 11 bases are shared with TRBD1. Losses at the gene ends were 3 bases for V and 2 bases for J; bases not matched to a gene: 1. CDR1 and CDR2 (germline): SGHRS, YFSETQ. CDR3 length: 14 amino acids.

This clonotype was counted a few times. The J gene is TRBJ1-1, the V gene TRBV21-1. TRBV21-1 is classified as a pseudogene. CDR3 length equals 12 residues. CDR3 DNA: TGTGCCAGCAGCAAAGTATGGACTGAAGCTTTCTTT. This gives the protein CASSKVWTEAFF.

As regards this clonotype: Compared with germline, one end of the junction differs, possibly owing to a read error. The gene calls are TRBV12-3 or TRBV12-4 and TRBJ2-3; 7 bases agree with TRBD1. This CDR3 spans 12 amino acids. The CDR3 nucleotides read TGTGCCAGCAACGACAGGGTGGGGACGCGGTATTTT. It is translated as CASNDRVGTRYF.

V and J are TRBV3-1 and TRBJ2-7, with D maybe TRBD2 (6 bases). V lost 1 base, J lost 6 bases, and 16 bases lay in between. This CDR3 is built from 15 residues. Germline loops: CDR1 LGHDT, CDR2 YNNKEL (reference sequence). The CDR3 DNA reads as TGTGCCAGCAGCCAAGGGCACGGGGAGGCTCGCGAGCAGTACTTC. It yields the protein CASSQGHGEAREQYF.

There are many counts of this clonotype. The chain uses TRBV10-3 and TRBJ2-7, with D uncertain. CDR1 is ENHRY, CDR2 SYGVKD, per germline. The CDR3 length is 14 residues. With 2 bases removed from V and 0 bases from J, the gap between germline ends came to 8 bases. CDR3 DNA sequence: TGTGCCATCAGTGAGAGGGCAGTCTCCTACGAGCAGTACTTC. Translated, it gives CAISERAVSYEQYF.

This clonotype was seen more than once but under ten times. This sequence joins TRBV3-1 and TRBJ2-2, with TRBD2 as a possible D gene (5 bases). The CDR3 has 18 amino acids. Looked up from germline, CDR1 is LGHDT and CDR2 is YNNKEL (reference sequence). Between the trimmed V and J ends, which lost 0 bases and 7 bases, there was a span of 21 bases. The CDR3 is CASSQDSPERYPRGELFF. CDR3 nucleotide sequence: TGTGCCAGCAGCCAAGATTCACCAGAGCGGTATCCCCGCGGGGAGCTGTTTTTT.

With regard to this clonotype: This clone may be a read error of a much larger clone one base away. CDR3 protein: CASSNRRGDEQHF. Here the CDR3 DNA reads TGCGCCAGCAGCAATCGACGGGGCGACGAGCAGCACTTC. V and J are TRBV4-1 and TRBJ2-7; D might be TRBD1 or TRBD2, each matching 5 bases. The CDR3 spans 13 residues. Germline-derived CDR1 and CDR2 are MGHRA and YSYEKL.

CDR3 sequence: CASSPRSPGQRVGNTIYF. The CDR3 nucleotides read TGTGCCAGCAGCCCCAGATCGCCGGGACAGCGAGTTGGAAACACCATATATTTT. The chain carries TRBV3-1 and TRBJ1-3; 7 nucleotides line up with TRBD1. CDR3 length: 18 residues. Germline V gene lookup returns CDR1 LGHDT and CDR2 YNNKEL (reference sequence). The V segment lost 4 bases and the J segment 3 bases; nucleotides outside the gene matches: 15.

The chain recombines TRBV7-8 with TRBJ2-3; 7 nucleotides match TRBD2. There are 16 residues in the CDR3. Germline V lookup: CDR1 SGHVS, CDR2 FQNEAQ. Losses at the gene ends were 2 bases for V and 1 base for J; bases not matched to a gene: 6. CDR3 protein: CASSLLLAARTDTQYF. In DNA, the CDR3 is TGTGCCAGCAGCTTATTGCTAGCGGCCCGCACAGATACGCAGTATTTT.

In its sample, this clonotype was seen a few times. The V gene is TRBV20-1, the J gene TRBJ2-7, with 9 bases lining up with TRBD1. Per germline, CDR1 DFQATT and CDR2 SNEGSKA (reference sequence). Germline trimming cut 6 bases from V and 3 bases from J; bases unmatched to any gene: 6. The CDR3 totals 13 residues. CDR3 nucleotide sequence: TGCAGTGCCAAGGACAGGGGTAACTACGAGCAGTACTTC. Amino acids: CSAKDRGNYEQYF.